Listed below are T cell receptor beta chains from one sample, sequenced in a study of CD8+CD57+ T cells in acquired aplastic anemia. TCRdb reanalysed the reads using MiXCR and keeps one entry per CDR3 protein. This sample has 450,000 to 550,000 distinct CDR3 sequences, with roughly a third found just once. Material for sequencing was sorted CD4+, CD8+, or CD8+CD57+ T cells (not recorded which) from PBMCs. These receptors all come from a human donor with aplastic anemia. Both conserved end residues are part of each CDR3. D genes are given only for firm matches. Rows may omit the clone size; those that give it use once, few, many or a size class.

>.|TRBV4-2|.|TRBJ2-7
CASSQDTIGGKQYF
TGTGCCAGCAGCCAAGATACTATCGGAGGGAAGCAGTACTTC
>.|TRBV29-1|TRBD1|TRBJ2-7
CSVAGQEYYEQYF
TGCAGCGTCGCCGGACAGGAGTACTACGAGCAGTACTTC
>once|TRBV2|.|TRBJ1-2
CAWNKVSGYTF
TGTGCCTGGAACAAGGTCTCTGGCTACACCTTC
>many|TRBV15|TRBD2|TRBJ2-3
CATRTSGVDTQYF
TGTGCCACCAGAACTAGCGGGGTAGATACGCAGTATTTT
>few|TRBV20-1|TRBD1|TRBJ2-7
CSASPGQGARSYEQYF
TGCAGTGCTAGTCCGGGACAGGGGGCGCGATCCTACGAGCAGTACTTC
>many|TRBV30|.|TRBJ1-3
CAWSPQTGNTIYF
TGTGCCTGGAGTCCTCAGACTGGAAACACCATATATTTT
>few|TRBV13|TRBD1|TRBJ1-4
CASSSRGDRGIDGEKLFF
TGTGCCAGCAGCTCTAGGGGGGACAGGGGGATTGATGGCGAAAAACTGTTTTTT
>few|TRBV10-3|TRBD1|TRBJ1-1
CAISGTGQGGEAFF
TGTGCCATCAGCGGGACAGGTCAAGGTGGTGAAGCTTTCTTT
>many|TRBV7-2|.|TRBJ2-7
CASSLDDGPEQYF
TGTGCCAGCAGCTTGGACGACGGTCCCGAGCAGTACTTC
>.|TRBV19|.|TRBJ1-1
CASNQPGRRMSYTEAFF
TGTGCCAGTAACCAACCGGGACGGCGGATGTCATACACTGAAGCTTTCTTT
>many|TRBV19|TRBD1|TRBJ1-5
CASSREGQRYSNQPQHF
TGTGCCAGTAGTAGAGAGGGACAGCGATATAGCAATCAGCCCCAGCATTTT